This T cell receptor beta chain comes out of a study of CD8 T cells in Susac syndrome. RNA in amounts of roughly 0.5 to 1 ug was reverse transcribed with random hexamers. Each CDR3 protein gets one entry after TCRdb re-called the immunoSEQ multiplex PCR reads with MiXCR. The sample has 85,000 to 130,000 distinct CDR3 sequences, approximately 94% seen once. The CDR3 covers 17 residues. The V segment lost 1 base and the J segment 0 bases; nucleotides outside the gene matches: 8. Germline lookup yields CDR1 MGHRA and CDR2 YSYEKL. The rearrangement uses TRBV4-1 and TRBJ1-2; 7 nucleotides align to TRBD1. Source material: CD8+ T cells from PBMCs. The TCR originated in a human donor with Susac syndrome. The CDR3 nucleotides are TGCGCCAGCAGCCAAGTGACAAACAGGGGCCCTAACTATGGCTACACCTTC. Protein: CASSQVTNRGPNYGYTF.